The T cell receptor (beta chain) under discussion was sequenced for a study of vaccination and CD4 T cells after COVID-19. As for treatment: roughly ten-day PBMC culture with coronavirus spike peptide pools or control peptides (ViraFEST assay). CD4+ T cells were isolated by negative selection after more than 8 days of culture. The Oncomine TCR Beta short-read assay sequenced DNA from cultured CD4+ T cells. A single record per CDR3 protein comes from TCRdb applying MiXCR to the PCR reads. The sample has about 11,000 distinct CDR3 sequences; approximately 40% are singletons. This clonotype was detected only once. Its matching antigen is unknown. The sequenced sample consisted of CD4+ T cells from blood, cultured in vitro. The source is a human donor who had recovered from COVID-19.

The CDR3 DNA is TGTGCCAGCAGCTTAGCGGGGTCTATCTACAATGAGCAGTTCTTC. Encoded protein: CASSLAGSIYNEQFF. The chain couples TRBV7-2 to TRBJ2-1; D remains unclear. Germline V gene data show CDR1 as SGHTA and CDR2 as FQGNSA. V lost 0 bases and J lost 3, with 9 bases in between. The CDR3 runs to 15 residues.